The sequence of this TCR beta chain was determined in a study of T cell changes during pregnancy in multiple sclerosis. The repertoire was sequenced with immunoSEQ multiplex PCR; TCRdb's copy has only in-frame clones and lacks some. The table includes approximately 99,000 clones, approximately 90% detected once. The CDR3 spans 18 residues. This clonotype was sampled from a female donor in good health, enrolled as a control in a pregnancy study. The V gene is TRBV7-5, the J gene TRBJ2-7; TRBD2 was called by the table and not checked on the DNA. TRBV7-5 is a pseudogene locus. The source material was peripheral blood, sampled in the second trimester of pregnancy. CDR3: CARSFLGTSGRYFHEQYF. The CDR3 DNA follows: TGTGCCAGAAGCTTCCTTGGGACTAGCGGGAGATACTTTCACGAGCAGTACTTC.